Listed here are 9 T cell receptor beta chains from one sample, sequenced in a study of CD8 T cells in Susac syndrome. An input of about 0.45 to 1 ug of RNA was subjected to reverse transcription using random hexamers. TCRdb redid the calling of the immunoSEQ multiplex PCR reads with MiXCR, one entry per CDR3 protein. This sample has nearly 70,000 distinct CDR3 sequences, with approximately 95% found just once. The sample consisted of CD8+ T cells from PBMCs. The receptors here all came from a human donor in good health.

The chain carries TRBV7-2 and TRBJ1-1; D remains ambiguous. There are 15 residues in the CDR3. V lost 1 base and J 0 bases, leaving 9 bases between the germline ends. Germline V gene sequence: CDR1 SGHTA, CDR2 FQGNSA. The DNA for the CDR3 is TGTGCCAGCAGCTTAGAGGCAGGAATGAACACTGAAGCTTTCTTT. Translating it yields CASSLEAGMNTEAFF.

The rearrangement uses TRBV7-2 and TRBJ1-2; D gene unclear. Germline V gene data show CDR1 as SGHTA and CDR2 as FQGNSA. V lost 4 bases to trimming and J lost 4 bases, with 13 bases between them. The CDR3 is made up of 14 amino acids. CDR3 residues: CASSSFGAAYGYTF. CDR3 nucleotide sequence: TGTGCCAGCAGCTCCTTTGGCGCTGCCTATGGCTACACCTTC.

V gene TRBV4-3 combines with J gene TRBJ2-3; 9 nucleotides line up with TRBD1. Germline values: CDR1 LGHNA, CDR2 YSLEER. The CDR3 has 15 amino acids. J lost 1 base, V lost 2 bases, and 1 base had no gene match. The CDR3: CASSQWDRGTDTQYF. As DNA, the CDR3 is TGCGCCAGCAGCCAATGGGACAGGGGCACAGATACGCAGTATTTT.

This chain joins TRBV3-1 and TRBJ2-7; possible D gene TRBD2, 6 bases. V gave up 3 bases and J gave up 2 bases, with 17 bases separating them. Germline V gene data show CDR1 as LGHDT and CDR2 as YNNKEL (reference sequence). The CDR3 extends over 16 amino acids. The CDR3 protein is CASSHVYGGVTYEQYF. The CDR3 DNA reads as TGTGCCAGCAGCCATGTCTACGGCGGGGTAACCTACGAGCAGTACTTC.

The chain couples TRBV3-1 to TRBJ2-1; D might be TRBD2 (5 bases). The CDR3 is 16 amino acids. Germline V gene sequence: CDR1 LGHDT, CDR2 YNNKEL (reference sequence). The V gene lost 1 base and the J gene lost 7 bases, with 17 bases spanning the gap. The CDR3 bases are TGTGCCAGCAGCCAAGTTAAGTGGAGGCCTGGGAATGAGCAGTTCTTC. This sequence encodes CASSQVKWRPGNEQFF.

The J gene is TRBJ2-7, the V gene TRBV6-4; a possible D gene is TRBD1 (6 bases). CDR3 length: 15 amino acids. CDR1 and CDR2 from the germline V gene are MRHNA and SNTAGT. The V end lost 2 bases, the J end lost 3 bases, and 14 bases lay between the germline ends. CDR3 DNA: TGTGCCAGCAGTGACCGCAGGGGCGAGAGCTACGAGCAGTACGTC. It codes for CASSDRRGESYEQYV.

The genes are TRBV5-1 and TRBJ2-1; TRBD2 aligns across 9 bases. CDR3 length: 11 amino acids. The V and J ends lost 6 bases and 10 bases, in that order; junction bases with no gene match: 2. The V gene's germline CDR1 is SGHRS and CDR2 YFSETQ. CDR3 nucleotides: TGCGCCAGCACTAGCGGGGTCGAGCAGTTCTTC. Translation gives CASTSGVEQFF.

V is TRBV29-1 and J is TRBJ1-1, with D uncertain. The CDR3 covers 14 residues. CDR1 and CDR2 from the germline V gene are SQVTM and ANQGSEA. V lost 4 bases to trimming and J lost 4 bases, with 16 bases between them. The CDR3 nucleotides read TGCAGCGTTGGAAAGAACCAACAATTCACTGAAGCTTTCTTT. Residues: CSVGKNQQFTEAFF.

CDR3 DNA: TGTGCCAGCAGTTTAGCCCAGCGGGGGGGCAATGAGCAGTTCTTC. It encodes CASSLAQRGGNEQFF. The V and J genes are TRBV27 and TRBJ2-1; 10 bases agree with TRBD2. Germline assignment: CDR1 MNHEY and CDR2 SMNVEV (reference sequence). V was clipped by 2 bases and J by 6 bases; unmatched bases: 4. This CDR3 is built from 15 residues.